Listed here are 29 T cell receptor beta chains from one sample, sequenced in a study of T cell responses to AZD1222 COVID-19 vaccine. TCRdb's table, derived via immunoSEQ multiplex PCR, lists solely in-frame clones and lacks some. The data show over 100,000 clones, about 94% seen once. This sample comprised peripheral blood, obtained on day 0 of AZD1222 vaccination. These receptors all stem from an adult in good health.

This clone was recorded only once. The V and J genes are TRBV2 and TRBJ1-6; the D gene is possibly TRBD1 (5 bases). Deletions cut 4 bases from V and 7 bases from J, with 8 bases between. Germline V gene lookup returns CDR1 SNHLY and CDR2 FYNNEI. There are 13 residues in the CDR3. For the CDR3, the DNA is TGTGCCAGCAGTGGTCAGGGAAATTCACCCCTCCACTTT. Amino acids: CASSGQGNSPLHF.

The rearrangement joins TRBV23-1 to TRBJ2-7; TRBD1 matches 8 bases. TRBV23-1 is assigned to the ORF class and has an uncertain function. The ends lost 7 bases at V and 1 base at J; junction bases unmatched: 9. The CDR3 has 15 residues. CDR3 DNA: TGCGCCAGCACCTTCGGGACAGGCTTATCCTACGAGCAGTACTTC. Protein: CASTFGTGLSYEQYF.

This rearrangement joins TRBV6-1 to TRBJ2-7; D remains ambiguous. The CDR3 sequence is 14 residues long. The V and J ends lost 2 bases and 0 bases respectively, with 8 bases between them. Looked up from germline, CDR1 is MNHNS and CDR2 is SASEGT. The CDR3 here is CASSETDGSYEQYF. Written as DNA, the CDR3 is TGTGCCAGCAGTGAAACGGACGGCTCCTACGAGCAGTACTTC.

CDR3 loop: CSVVRGSTLNEQFF. The CDR3 nucleotides read TGCAGCGTTGTTCGCGGAAGCACCCTCAATGAGCAGTTCTTC. The V call is TRBV29-1, the J call TRBJ2-1; D gene unclear. This CDR3 comprises 14 residues. With 4 bases removed from V and 6 bases from J, the gap between germline ends came to 16 bases. Per the germline V gene, CDR1 is SQVTM and CDR2 is ANQGSEA.

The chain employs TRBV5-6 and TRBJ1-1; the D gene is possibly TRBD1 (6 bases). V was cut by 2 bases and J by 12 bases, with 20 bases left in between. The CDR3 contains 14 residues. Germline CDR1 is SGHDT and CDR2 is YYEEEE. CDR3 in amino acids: CASSLLGPQGGTFF. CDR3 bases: TGTGCCAGCAGCTTATTGGGTCCACAGGGCGGGACTTTCTTT.

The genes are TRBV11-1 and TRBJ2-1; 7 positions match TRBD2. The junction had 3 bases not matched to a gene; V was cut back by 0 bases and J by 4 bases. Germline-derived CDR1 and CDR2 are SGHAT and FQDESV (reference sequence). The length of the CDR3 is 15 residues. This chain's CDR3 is CASSLAGGVYNEQFF. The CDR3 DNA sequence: TGTGCCAGCAGCTTAGCGGGAGGGGTGTACAATGAGCAGTTCTTC.

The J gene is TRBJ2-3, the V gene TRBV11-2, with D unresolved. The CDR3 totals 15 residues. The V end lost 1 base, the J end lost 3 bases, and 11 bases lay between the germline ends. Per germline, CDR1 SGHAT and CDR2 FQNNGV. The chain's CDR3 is CASSLGAQFTDTQYF. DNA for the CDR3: TGTGCCAGCAGCTTAGGAGCGCAGTTTACAGATACGCAGTATTTT.

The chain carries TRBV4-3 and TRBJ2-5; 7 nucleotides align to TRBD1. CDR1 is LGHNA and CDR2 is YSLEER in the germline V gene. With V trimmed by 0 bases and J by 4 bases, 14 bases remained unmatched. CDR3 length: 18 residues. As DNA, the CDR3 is TGCGCCAGCAGCCAAGATGCTCGCGACAGGGTAGGTGGAGAGACCCAGTACTTC. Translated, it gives CASSQDARDRVGGETQYF.

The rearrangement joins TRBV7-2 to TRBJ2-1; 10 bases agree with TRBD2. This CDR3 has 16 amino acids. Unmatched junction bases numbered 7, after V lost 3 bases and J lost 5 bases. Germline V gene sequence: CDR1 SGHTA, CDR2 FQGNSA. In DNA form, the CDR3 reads TGTGCCAGCAGCTTTGCAGGGACTAGCGCTAACAATGAGCAGTTCTTC. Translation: CASSFAGTSANNEQFF.

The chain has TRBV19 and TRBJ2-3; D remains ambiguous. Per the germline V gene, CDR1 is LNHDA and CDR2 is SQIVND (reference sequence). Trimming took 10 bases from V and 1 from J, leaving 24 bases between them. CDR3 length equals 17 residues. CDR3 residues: CATQYLRSIWGTDTQYF. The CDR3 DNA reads TGTGCCACCCAGTACCTGCGATCCATTTGGGGCACAGATACGCAGTATTTT.

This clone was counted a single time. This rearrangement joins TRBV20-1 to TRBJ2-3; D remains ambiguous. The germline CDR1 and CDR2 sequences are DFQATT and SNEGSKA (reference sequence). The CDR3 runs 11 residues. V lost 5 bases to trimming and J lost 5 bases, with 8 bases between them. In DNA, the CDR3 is TGCAGTGCTCCGTTGGGAGATACGCAGTATTTT. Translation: CSAPLGDTQYF.

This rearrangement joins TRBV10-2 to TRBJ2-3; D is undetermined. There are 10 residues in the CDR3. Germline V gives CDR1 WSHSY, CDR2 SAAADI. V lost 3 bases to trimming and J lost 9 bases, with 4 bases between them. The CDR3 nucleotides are TGCGCCAGCAGTGAAGGAACGCAGTATTTT. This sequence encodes CASSEGTQYF.

The CDR3 DNA reads TGTGCCAGCAGTGGGTTTCCTGGGACAGGGGGCTACGAGCAGTACTTC. Protein: CASSGFPGTGGYEQYF. The rearrangement uses TRBV25-1 and TRBJ2-7, with 11 bases fitting TRBD1. Unmatched junction bases numbered 8, after V lost 4 bases and J lost 3 bases. The germline V gene encodes CDR1 MGHDK and CDR2 SYGVNS. The CDR3 length is 16 residues.

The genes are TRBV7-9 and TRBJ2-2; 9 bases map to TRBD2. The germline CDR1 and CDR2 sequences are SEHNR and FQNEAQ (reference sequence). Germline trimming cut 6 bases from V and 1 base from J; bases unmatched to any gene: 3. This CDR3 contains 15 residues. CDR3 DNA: TGTGCCAGCAGATTTAGCGGGGGGAACACCGGGGAGCTGTTTTTT. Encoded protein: CASRFSGGNTGELFF. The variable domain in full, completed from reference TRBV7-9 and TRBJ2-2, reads DTGVSQNPRHKITKRGQNVTFRCDPISEHNRLYWYRQTLGQGPEFLTYFQNEAQLEKSRLLSDRFSAERPKGSFSTLEIQRTEQGDSAMYLCASRFSGGNTGELFFGEGSRLTVL.

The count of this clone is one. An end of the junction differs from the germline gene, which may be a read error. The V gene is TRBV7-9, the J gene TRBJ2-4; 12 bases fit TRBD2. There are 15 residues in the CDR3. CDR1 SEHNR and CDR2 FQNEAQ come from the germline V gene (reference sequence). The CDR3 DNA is TGTGCCAGCAGTTCCGGCCTCCTAGCGGGAGGGCCCGGGGACTTC. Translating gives CASSSGLLAGGPGDF.

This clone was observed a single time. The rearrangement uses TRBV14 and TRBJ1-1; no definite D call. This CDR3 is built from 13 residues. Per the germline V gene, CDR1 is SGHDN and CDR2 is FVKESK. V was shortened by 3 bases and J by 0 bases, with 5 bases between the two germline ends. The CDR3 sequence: CASSHGLNTEAFF. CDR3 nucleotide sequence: TGTGCCAGCAGCCATGGGTTGAACACTGAAGCTTTCTTT.

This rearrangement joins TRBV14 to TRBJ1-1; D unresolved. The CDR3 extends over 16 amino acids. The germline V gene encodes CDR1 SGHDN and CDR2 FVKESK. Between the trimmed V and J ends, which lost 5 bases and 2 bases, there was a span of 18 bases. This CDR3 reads CASSSRWRGTNTEAFF. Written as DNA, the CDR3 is TGTGCCAGCAGCTCGAGGTGGCGGGGAACAAACACTGAAGCTTTCTTT. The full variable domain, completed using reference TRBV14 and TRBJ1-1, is EAGVTQFPSHSVIEKGQTVTLRCDPISGHDNLYWYRRVMGKEIKFLLHFVKESKQDESGMPNNRFLAERTGGTYSTLKVQPAELEDSGVYFCASSSRWRGTNTEAFFGQGTRLTVV.

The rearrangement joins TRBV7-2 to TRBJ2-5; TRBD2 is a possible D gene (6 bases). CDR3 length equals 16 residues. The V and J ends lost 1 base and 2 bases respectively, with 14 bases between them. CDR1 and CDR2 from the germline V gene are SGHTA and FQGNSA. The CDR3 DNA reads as TGTGCCAGCAGCTTAGGTGGTGCTAGCGCTCAAGAGACCCAGTACTTC. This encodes CASSLGGASAQETQYF.

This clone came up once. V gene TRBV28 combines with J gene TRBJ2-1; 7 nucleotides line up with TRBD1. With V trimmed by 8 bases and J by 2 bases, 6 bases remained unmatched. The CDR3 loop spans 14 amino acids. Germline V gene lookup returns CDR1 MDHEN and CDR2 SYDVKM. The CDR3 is CASREGGPYNEQFF. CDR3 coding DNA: TGTGCCAGCCGAGAAGGGGGCCCCTACAATGAGCAGTTCTTC.

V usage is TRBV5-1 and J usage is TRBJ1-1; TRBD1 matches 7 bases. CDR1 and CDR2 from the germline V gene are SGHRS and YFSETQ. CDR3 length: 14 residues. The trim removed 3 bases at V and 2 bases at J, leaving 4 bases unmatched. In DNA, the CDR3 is TGCGCCAGCAGCTCGGGACAGCCAAACACTGAAGCTTTCTTT. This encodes CASSSGQPNTEAFF.

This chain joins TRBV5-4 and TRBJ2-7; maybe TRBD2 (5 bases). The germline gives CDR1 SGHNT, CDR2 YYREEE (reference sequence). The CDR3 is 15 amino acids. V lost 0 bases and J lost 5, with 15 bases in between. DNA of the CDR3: TGTGCCAGCAGCTTGGACCTAGCCGAGGCCCACGAGCAGTACTTC. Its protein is CASSLDLAEAHEQYF.

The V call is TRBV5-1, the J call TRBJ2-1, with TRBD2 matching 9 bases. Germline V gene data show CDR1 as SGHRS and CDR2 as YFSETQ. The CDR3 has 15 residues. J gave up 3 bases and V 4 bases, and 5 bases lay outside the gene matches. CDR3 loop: CASSPVAGVYNEQFF. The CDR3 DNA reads TGCGCCAGCAGCCCCGTAGCGGGAGTCTACAATGAGCAGTTCTTC.

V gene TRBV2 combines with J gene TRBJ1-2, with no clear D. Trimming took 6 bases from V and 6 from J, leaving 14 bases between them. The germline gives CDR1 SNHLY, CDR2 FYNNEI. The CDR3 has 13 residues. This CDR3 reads CASRRFREDGYTF. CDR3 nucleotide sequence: TGTGCCAGCAGACGATTCCGGGAAGATGGCTACACCTTC.

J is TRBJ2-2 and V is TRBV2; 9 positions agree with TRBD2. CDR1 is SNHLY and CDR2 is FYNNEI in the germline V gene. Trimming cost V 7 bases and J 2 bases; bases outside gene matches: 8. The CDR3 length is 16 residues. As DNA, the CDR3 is TGTGCCAGCACCCTGCGGGGGGGACCTAACACCGGGGAGCTGTTTTTT. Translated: CASTLRGGPNTGELFF.

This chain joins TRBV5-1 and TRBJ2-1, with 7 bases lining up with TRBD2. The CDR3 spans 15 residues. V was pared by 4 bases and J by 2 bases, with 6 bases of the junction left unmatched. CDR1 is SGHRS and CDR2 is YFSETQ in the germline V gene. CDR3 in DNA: TGCGCCAGCAGCCCCGTCAGCGGGACCTACAATGAGCAGTTCTTC. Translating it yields CASSPVSGTYNEQFF. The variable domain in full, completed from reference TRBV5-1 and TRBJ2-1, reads KAGVTQTPRYLIKTRGQQVTLSCSPISGHRSVSWYQQTPGQGLQFLFEYFSETQRNKGNFPGRFSGRQFSNSRSEMNVSTLELGDSALYLCASSPVSGTYNEQFFGPGTRLTVL.

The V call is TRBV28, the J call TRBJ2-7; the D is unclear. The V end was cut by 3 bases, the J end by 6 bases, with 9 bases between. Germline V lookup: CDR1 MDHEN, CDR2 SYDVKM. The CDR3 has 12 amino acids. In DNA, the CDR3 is TGTGCCAGCAGTTTGACGGTGGGCGAGCAGTACTTC. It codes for CASSLTVGEQYF. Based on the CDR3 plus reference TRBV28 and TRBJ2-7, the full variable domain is DVKVTQSSRYLVKRTGEKVFLECVQDMDHENMFWYRQDPGLGLRLIYFSYDVKMKEKGDIPEGYSVSREKKERFSLILESASTNQTSMYLCASSLTVGEQYFGPGTRLTVT.

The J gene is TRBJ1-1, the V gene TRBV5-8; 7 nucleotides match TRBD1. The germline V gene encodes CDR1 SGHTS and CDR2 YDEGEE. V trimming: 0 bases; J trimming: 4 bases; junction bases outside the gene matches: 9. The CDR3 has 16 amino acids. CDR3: CASSLALGQVATEAFF. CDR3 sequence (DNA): TGTGCCAGCAGCTTGGCCCTCGGACAGGTGGCCACTGAAGCTTTCTTT.

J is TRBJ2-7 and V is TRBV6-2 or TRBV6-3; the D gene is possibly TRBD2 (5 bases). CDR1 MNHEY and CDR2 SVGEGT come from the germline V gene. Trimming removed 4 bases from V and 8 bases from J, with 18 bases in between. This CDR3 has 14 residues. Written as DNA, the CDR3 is TGTGCCAGCAGTTTTCTAGGTTTCGGGAATCAGCAGTACTTC. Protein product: CASSFLGFGNQQYF.

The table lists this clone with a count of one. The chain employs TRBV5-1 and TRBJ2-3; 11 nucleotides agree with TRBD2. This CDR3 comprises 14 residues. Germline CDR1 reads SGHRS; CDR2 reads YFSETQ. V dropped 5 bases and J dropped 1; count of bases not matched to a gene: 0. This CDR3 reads CASRLAGGTDTQYF. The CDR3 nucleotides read TGCGCCAGCAGACTAGCGGGAGGCACAGATACGCAGTATTTT.